This T cell receptor beta chain was captured in a study of blood T cell repertoires in COVID-19. Background on the study: Sample material is recorded as cDNA or gDNA derived from T cells, B-cell-depleted T cells, or PBMCs.

Libraries were prepared by immunoSEQ multiplex PCR; TCRdb keeps only in-frame clonotypes and omits some of them. Of fewer than 200,000 clones in the sample, less than 90% were seen once. The CDR3 consists of 13 residues. Per germline, CDR1 LNHDA and CDR2 SQIVND (reference sequence). Points on this clone: A read error may account for a junction end that differs from germline.

The chain links TRBV19 to TRBJ1-5; the D gene is possibly TRBD1 (6 bases). The material sequenced was PBMCs or T cells enriched from blood (not recorded which). The source is a woman between 50 and 59 years old who had recovered from COVID-19. CDR3: CASTGQLVGPSHF. CDR3 nucleotide sequence: TGTGCCAGCACAGGACAGTTGGTGGGCCCCAGCCACTTT.